The 18 T cell receptor beta chains reported below all come from one sample, sequenced in a study of blood T cell repertoires in COVID-19. The data were produced by immunoSEQ multiplex PCR, yet TCRdb's version contains in-frame clones alone and is incomplete. The table lists 350,000 to 450,000 clones, more than 75% of them singletons. Sequenced: peripheral blood. The receptors originated from a woman between 55 and 75 years old with COVID-19, enrolled during active disease.

The rearrangement joins TRBV30 to TRBJ1-1; D is ambiguous. The CDR3 loop spans 13 amino acids. V lost 0 bases and J lost 5, with 10 bases in between. Germline values: CDR1 GTSNPN, CDR2 SVGIG (reference sequence). The CDR3 protein is CAWSVLLSTEAFF. The CDR3 DNA follows: TGTGCCTGGAGTGTACTGCTGTCGACTGAAGCTTTCTTT.

The chain is built from TRBV5-1 and TRBJ2-6, with D unclear. The V and J ends lost 0 bases and 4 bases respectively, with 11 bases between them. The CDR3 loop spans 16 amino acids. CDR1 is SGHRS and CDR2 is YFSETQ in the germline V gene. The CDR3 loop reads CASSLGGVIGANVLTF. In DNA form, the CDR3 reads TGCGCCAGCAGCTTGGGAGGCGTTATAGGGGCCAACGTCCTGACTTTC. The whole variable domain, filled in from reference TRBV5-1 and TRBJ2-6, reads KAGVTQTPRYLIKTRGQQVTLSCSPISGHRSVSWYQQTPGQGLQFLFEYFSETQRNKGNFPGRFSGRQFSNSRSEMNVSTLELGDSALYLCASSLGGVIGANVLTFGAGSRLTVL.

The chain employs TRBV28 and TRBJ2-3, with 8 positions matching TRBD2. The CDR3 sequence is 15 residues long. V shed 5 bases and J 6 bases; nucleotides not matched to a gene: 10. The germline gives CDR1 MDHEN, CDR2 SYDVKM. The CDR3 nucleotides are TGTGCCAGCAGTAGTACGCGGGGGGCCTCCGATACGCAGTATTTT. Residues: CASSSTRGASDTQYF.

The chain has TRBV28 and TRBJ1-5, with 9 bases that match TRBD1. Germline loops: CDR1 MDHEN, CDR2 SYDVKM. The CDR3 has 16 residues. V was pared by 6 bases and J by 6 bases, with 12 bases of the junction left unmatched. CDR3 nucleotides: TGTGCCAGCAGCCCCATACAGGGGGCTGCGGGTCAGCCCCAGCATTTT. The encoded protein is CASSPIQGAAGQPQHF.

The V gene is TRBV29-1, the J gene TRBJ1-4, with a tentative D call TRBD1 (6 bases). This CDR3 spans 13 amino acids. The V gene lost 7 bases and the J gene lost 8 bases, with 17 bases spanning the gap. Germline-derived CDR1 and CDR2 are SQVTM and ANQGSEA. The CDR3: CSAMTGGREKLFF. The CDR3 nucleotides read TGCAGCGCTATGACAGGTGGTAGGGAAAAACTGTTTTTT.

The gene calls are TRBV2 and TRBJ1-1, with 8 nucleotides matching TRBD1. V was pared by 5 bases and J by 5 bases, with 7 bases of the junction left unmatched. The CDR3 is 14 amino acids. Germline lookup yields CDR1 SNHLY and CDR2 FYNNEI. Written as DNA, the CDR3 is TGTGCCAGCAGTTCACAGGGGGAGGTGACTGAAGCTTTCTTT. Protein sequence: CASSSQGEVTEAFF. Full variable domain (remainder filled in from reference TRBV2 and TRBJ1-1): EPEVTQTPSHQVTQMGQEVILRCVPISNHLYFYWYRQILGQKVEFLVSFYNNEISEKSEIFDDQFSVERPDGSNFTLKIRSTKLEDSAMYFCASSSQGEVTEAFFGQGTRLTVV.

The table lists this clone with a count of one. The genes are TRBV11-2 and TRBJ2-5, with 8 bases aligning to TRBD2. The germline gives CDR1 SGHAT, CDR2 FQNNGV. Trimming cost V 1 base and J 5 bases; bases outside gene matches: 9. CDR3 size: 16 residues. In DNA form, the CDR3 reads TGTGCCAGCAGCTTAGGACGGGGGGGCCGATGGGAGACCCAGTACTTC. It encodes CASSLGRGGRWETQYF.

The chain couples TRBV11-2 to TRBJ2-7; D unclear. This CDR3 has 12 residues. Per germline, CDR1 SGHAT and CDR2 FQNNGV. The germline V and J ends were trimmed by 0 bases and 4 bases, with 4 bases remaining between them. DNA for the CDR3: TGTGCCAGCAGCTTAGACTCTTACGAGCAGTACTTC. Its protein product is CASSLDSYEQYF.

The chain links TRBV5-1 to TRBJ2-1; 10 bases align to TRBD1. V trimming: 4 bases; J trimming: 2 bases; junction bases outside the gene matches: 3. The CDR3 loop spans 15 amino acids. Germline CDR1 and CDR2: SGHRS and YFSETQ. CDR3 amino acids: CASSQTGGTYNEQFF. CDR3 nucleotide sequence: TGCGCCAGCAGCCAGACAGGGGGCACCTACAATGAGCAGTTCTTC.

The chain links TRBV2 to TRBJ2-7, with D maybe TRBD2 (6 bases). Germline assignment: CDR1 SNHLY and CDR2 FYNNEI. V lost 3 bases and J 7 bases, leaving 19 bases between the germline ends. This CDR3 region has 15 residues. The CDR3 DNA follows: TGTGCCAGCAGTGAGCACCCACGGGGGTCGGGAGAGCAGTACTTC. Translated, it gives CASSEHPRGSGEQYF. The entire variable domain, with the rest obtained from reference TRBV2 and TRBJ2-7, is as follows: EPEVTQTPSHQVTQMGQEVILRCVPISNHLYFYWYRQILGQKVEFLVSFYNNEISEKSEIFDDQFSVERPDGSNFTLKIRSTKLEDSAMYFCASSEHPRGSGEQYFGPGTRLTVT.

This clone was observed a few times. The J gene is TRBJ1-1, the V gene TRBV5-1; D not certain. The germline V gene encodes CDR1 SGHRS and CDR2 YFSETQ. The CDR3 has 13 amino acids. V lost 4 bases, J lost 0 bases, and 7 bases lay in between. The CDR3 protein is CASSVSVNTEAFF. The CDR3 nucleotides are TGCGCCAGCAGCGTTAGCGTGAACACTGAAGCTTTCTTT.

This chain joins TRBV5-4 and TRBJ2-3; TRBD2 matches at 14 bases. CDR1 is SGHNT, CDR2 YYREEE, per germline (reference sequence). V trimming: 5 bases; J trimming: 2 bases; junction bases outside the gene matches: 10. The CDR3 sequence is 18 residues long. DNA of the CDR3: TGTGCCAGCAGGCGGACTAGCGGGGGGCGGGGCGTCACAGATACGCAGTATTTT. This codes for CASRRTSGGRGVTDTQYF.

This clone occurred a few times. The CDR3 sequence is CASSLEGGTEAFF. The DNA of the CDR3 is TGTGCCAGCAGCTTGGAAGGGGGCACTGAAGCTTTCTTT. This chain uses TRBV5-5 with TRBJ1-1, with TRBD1 as a possible D gene (6 bases). The CDR3 has 13 residues. CDR1 and CDR2 (germline): SGHKS, YYEKEE (reference sequence). V lost 0 bases to trimming and J lost 4 bases, with 7 bases between them.

The chain recombines TRBV23-1 with TRBJ2-7, with D unclear. TRBV23-1 is treated as an ORF (open reading frame) with a function not yet certain. The CDR3 length is 12 residues. Between the trimmed V and J ends, which lost 4 bases and 3 bases, there was a span of 7 bases. The CDR3 DNA follows: TGCGCCAGCAGTCCGCAGGACTACGAGCAGTACTTC. Protein: CASSPQDYEQYF.

This clone was observed a single time. J is TRBJ1-2 and V is TRBV5-1; a possible D gene is TRBD1 (6 bases). The CDR3 spans 14 residues. Deletions cut 5 bases from V and 2 bases from J, with 13 bases between. Germline lookup yields CDR1 SGHRS and CDR2 YFSETQ. This CDR3 reads CASRPTQGNYGYTF. CDR3 nucleotide sequence: TGCGCCAGCAGACCCACACAGGGAAACTATGGCTACACCTTC.

V gene TRBV30 combines with J gene TRBJ2-3; TRBD2 aligns across 8 bases. CDR3 length: 14 amino acids. From germline, CDR1 is GTSNPN and CDR2 SVGIG (reference sequence). V shed 4 bases and J 6 bases; nucleotides not matched to a gene: 9. CDR3 DNA sequence: TGTGCCTGGAACCCTAGCGGGCTACGTGATACGCAGTATTTT. Its protein product is CAWNPSGLRDTQYF. Full variable domain (remainder filled in from reference TRBV30 and TRBJ2-3): SQTIHQWPATLVQPVGSPLSLECTVEGTSNPNLYWYRQAAGRGLQLLFYSVGIGQISSEVPQNLSASRPQDRQFILSSKKLLLSDSGFYLCAWNPSGLRDTQYFGPGTRLTVL.

The chain is built from TRBV4-2 and TRBJ2-7, with 10 nucleotides matching TRBD2. Germline V gene sequence: CDR1 LGHNA, CDR2 YNFKEQ. V trimming: 2 bases; J trimming: 7 bases; junction bases outside the gene matches: 8. CDR3 length equals 15 residues. The CDR3 is CASSQLSGGAEEQYF. In nucleotides, the CDR3 is TGTGCCAGCAGCCAACTAAGCGGGGGGGCGGAAGAGCAGTACTTC.

This clone was counted a single time. The J gene is TRBJ2-5, the V gene TRBV5-1; 8 bases fit TRBD2. The CDR3 has 15 residues. The V segment lost 7 bases and the J segment 5 bases; nucleotides outside the gene matches: 13. The germline gives CDR1 SGHRS, CDR2 YFSETQ. CDR3 nucleotide sequence: TGCGCCAGCCACGACAGCGGGGGATCTTGGGAGACCCAGTACTTC. Its protein is CASHDSGGSWETQYF. The entire variable domain, with the rest obtained from reference TRBV5-1 and TRBJ2-5, is as follows: KAGVTQTPRYLIKTRGQQVTLSCSPISGHRSVSWYQQTPGQGLQFLFEYFSETQRNKGNFPGRFSGRQFSNSRSEMNVSTLELGDSALYLCASHDSGGSWETQYFGPGTRLLVL.